This T cell receptor (beta chain) is drawn from a study of shared clonotypes between healthy human individuals. Study-wide points: For naive CD4 cells, 4% to 5% of clonotypes were shared across several donors.

In the case of this clone: The antigen is undetermined.

Running of the assay took place at deep level. Sequenced by immunoSEQ multiplex PCR; TCRdb stores in-frame clones only, minus some. The sample carries a few million clones, around 90% recorded once. J was trimmed by 5 bases and V by 3 bases; bases with no gene match: 6. The CDR3 is 14 amino acids. The germline CDR1 and CDR2 sequences are SGHTA and FQGNSA. The sequence was collected from a man between 18 and 35 years old in good health. V is TRBV7-2 and J is TRBJ1-1; 7 bases match TRBD1. Sequencing was carried out using naive CD4+ T cells sorted from blood. This sample's subset: CD45RA+ positively selected. CDR3 coding DNA: TGTGCCAGCAGCTTCCAGGGGGAGAGGACTGAAGCTTTCTTT. Translated: CASSFQGERTEAFF.